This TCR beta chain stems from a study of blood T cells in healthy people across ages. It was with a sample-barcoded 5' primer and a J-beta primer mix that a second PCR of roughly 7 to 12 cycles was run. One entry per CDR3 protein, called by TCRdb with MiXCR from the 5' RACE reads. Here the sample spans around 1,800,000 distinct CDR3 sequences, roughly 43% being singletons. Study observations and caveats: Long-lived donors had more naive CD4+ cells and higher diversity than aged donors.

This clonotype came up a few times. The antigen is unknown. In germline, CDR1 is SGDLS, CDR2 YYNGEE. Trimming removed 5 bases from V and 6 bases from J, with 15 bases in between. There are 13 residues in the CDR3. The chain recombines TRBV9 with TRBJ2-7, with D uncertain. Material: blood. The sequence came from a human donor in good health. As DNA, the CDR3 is TGTGCCAGCAGGAACGGACGGTCCCCCGAGCAGTACTTC. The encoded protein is CASRNGRSPEQYF.